This T cell receptor (beta chain) was retrieved from a study of spatial heterogeneity in lung cancer. About the research overall: Alpha-chain sequences were consistently detected less often than beta-chain sequences. Raw sequencing reads included, on average, more than eight appearances of each unique TCR and UMI combination.

Time point: sample taken at primary tumor resection. Unsorted whole RNA of tumor, nontumor lung or frozen PBMC was sequenced. Every molecule of TCR cDNA had its own unique molecular identifier. TCRdb reprocessed the 5' RACE reads with MiXCR, giving one entry per CDR3 protein. The repertoire includes under 40,000 distinct CDR3 sequences, 5% to 6.5% of them detected once, and 25% to 30% sits in the top ten. This clonotype showed up many times. V lost 4 bases, J lost 5 bases, and 6 bases stayed unmatched. This CDR3 region has 15 residues. The germline CDR1 and CDR2 sequences are SGHTA and FQGNSA. Sequenced here: PBMCs, sampled at surgery. This sequence was found in a female donor with early-stage non-small cell lung cancer. The gene calls are TRBV7-2 and TRBJ1-3, with 9 bases that match TRBD1. CDR3 region: CASSSSTGGRNTIYF. DNA of the CDR3: TGTGCCAGCAGCTCCTCGACAGGGGGGAGAAACACCATATATTTT.